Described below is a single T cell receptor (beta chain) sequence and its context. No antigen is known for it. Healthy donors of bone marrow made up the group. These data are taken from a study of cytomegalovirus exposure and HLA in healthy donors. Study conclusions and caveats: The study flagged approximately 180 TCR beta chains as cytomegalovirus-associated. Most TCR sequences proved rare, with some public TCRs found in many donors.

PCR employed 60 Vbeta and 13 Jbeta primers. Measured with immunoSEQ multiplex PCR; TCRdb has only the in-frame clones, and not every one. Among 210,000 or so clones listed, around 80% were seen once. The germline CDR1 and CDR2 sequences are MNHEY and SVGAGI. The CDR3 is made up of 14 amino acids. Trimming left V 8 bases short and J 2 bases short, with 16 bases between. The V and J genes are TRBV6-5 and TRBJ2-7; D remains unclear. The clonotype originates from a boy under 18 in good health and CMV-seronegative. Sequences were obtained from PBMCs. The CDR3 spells CASRMTEVAYEQYF. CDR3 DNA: TGTGCCAGCCGGATGACCGAGGTCGCCTACGAGCAGTACTTC.